This TCR beta chain was profiled in a study of healthy donors' naive CD4 and CD8 T cells. Broader study findings: Positive CDR3 charge linked to CD4+ cells, negative to CD8+ cells.

Starting from 500 ng of total RNA, TCR libraries were made with linear amplification. TCRdb reanalysed the reads using MiXCR and keeps one entry per CDR3 protein. The repertoire has roughly 200,000 distinct CDR3 sequences, 65% to 80% of them found once; the top ten carry roughly 2.4%. V was pared by 3 bases and J by 6 bases, with 8 bases of the junction left unmatched. The CDR3 loop spans 14 amino acids. The germline V gene has CDR1 SQVTM and CDR2 ANQGSEA. With regard to this clonotype: The antigen is undetermined.

Sequencing was performed on naive CD4+ and CD8+ T cells sorted from blood, pooled from several donors. The J gene is TRBJ1-1, the V gene TRBV29-1, with TRBD1 identical over 9 bases. The TCR originated in a pool of human donors in good health; the sample pools cells from several healthy donors. Here the CDR3 DNA reads TGCAGCGTTGATGGTACAGGGGGCAGCGCTGAAGCTTTCTTT. It translates to CSVDGTGGSAEAFF. Variable domain in full (rest from reference TRBV29-1 and TRBJ1-1): SAVISQKPSRDICQRGTSLTIQCQVDSQVTMMFWYRQQPGQSLTLIATANQGSEATYESGFVIDKFPISRPNLTFSTLTVSNMSPEDSSIYLCSVDGTGGSAEAFFGQGTRLTVV.